A selection of T cell receptor beta chains follows, all from one sample in a study of blood T cell repertoires in COVID-19. Sequencing used immunoSEQ multiplex PCR; TCRdb keeps in-frame clones, though not all of them. Counted here are fewer than 250,000 clones, around 89% occurring once; the ten biggest clones make up around 1%. Sequenced sample: PBMCs or T cells enriched from blood (not recorded which). These receptors all come from a man aged 50-59 years who had been exposed to COVID-19. Both conserved end residues are part of each CDR3. The order of the fields is J gene, V gene, D gene, clone size, CDR3 DNA, CDR3 protein. A D gene is named only where the DNA matches it firmly. Not all rows give a size; the values are once, few, many and, for expanded clones, a class.

TRBJ2-5 | TRBV11-3 | TRBD2 | - | TGTGCCAGCAGCTGGACTAGCGCGCAAGAGACCCAGTACTTC | CASSWTSAQETQYF
TRBJ2-5 | TRBV2 | - | - | TGTGCCAGCATACGGTCGCACAGGTTAGGGGGGACCCAGTACTTC | CASIRSHRLGGTQYF
TRBJ2-3 | TRBV5-1 | - | - | TGCGCCAGCAGCGGGGACAACACAGATACGCAGTATTTT | CASSGDNTDTQYF
TRBJ2-7 | TRBV11-2 | TRBD2 | - | TGTGCCAGCAGCCCCCGCCCCCCGACTAGCGGTCTACCCTACGAGCAGTACTTC | CASSPRPPTSGLPYEQYF
TRBJ2-3 | TRBV28 | TRBD2 | - | TGTGCCAGCAGTTTCTCAGCGGGAGGACTTACAGATACGCAGTATTTT | CASSFSAGGLTDTQYF
TRBJ1-4 | TRBV10-3 | - | - | TGTGCCATCAGTGCCGGGGGTTATAATGAAAAACTGTTTTTT | CAISAGGYNEKLFF
TRBJ1-5 | TRBV5-1 | - | - | TGCGCCAGCAGCCCCGGTCGGAGTCAGCCCCAGCATTTT | CASSPGRSQPQHF
TRBJ1-1 | TRBV9 | - | once | TGTGCCAGCTCGAGGGCGACAGGCCGGGAGGGCACTGAAGCTTTCTTT | CASSRATGREGTEAFF
TRBJ1-6 | TRBV6-5 | - | - | TGTGCCAGCAGTTCCCCCGGGAGGGAGAATTCACCCCTCCACTTT | CASSSPGRENSPLHF
TRBJ1-6 | TRBV30 | TRBD1 | - | TGTGCCTCGCTGGCGGGGACAGCCAATAATTCACCCCTCCACTTT | CASLAGTANNSPLHF
TRBJ2-2 | TRBV5-8 | - | - | TGTGCCAGCAGCTTGGGGCAGGGCTGGATCACCGGGGAGCTGTTTTTT | CASSLGQGWITGELFF
TRBJ2-7 | TRBV5-4 | TRBD1 | - | TGTGCCAGCAGCTTATCCGGGACAGTTTACGAGCAGTACTTC | CASSLSGTVYEQYF
TRBJ1-2 | TRBV5-6 | TRBD1 | - | TGTGCCAGCAGCTTTAGGGACAGGGGGCCCTATGGCTACACCTTC | CASSFRDRGPYGYTF
TRBJ1-2 | TRBV3-1/TRBV3-2 | TRBD1 | - | TGTGCCAGCAGCCTACAGGGGGCGGGTGGCTACACCTTC | CASSLQGAGGYTF
TRBJ1-6 | TRBV2 | - | - | TGTGCCAGCATACCCTCGCGGGGAGCGTATCGGTCACCCCTCCACTTT | CASIPSRGAYRSPLHF
TRBJ1-2 | TRBV28 | TRBD1 | - | TGTGCCAGCAGTTTTCCGGACAGGGCCTATGGCTACACCTTC | CASSFPDRAYGYTF
TRBJ2-2 | TRBV9 | - | - | TGTGCCAGGTACTTGGGACTGTTCGCGAACACCGGGGAGCTGTTTTTT | CARYLGLFANTGELFF
TRBJ1-6 | TRBV6-5 | - | - | TGTGCCAGCAGTTACCGGAGATCCTATAATTCACCCCTCCACTTT | CASSYRRSYNSPLHF
TRBJ1-1 | TRBV11-3 | - | - | TGTGCCAGCAGCCCGTTGGATAGAGGCACTGAAGCTTTCTTT | CASSPLDRGTEAFF
TRBJ2-3 | TRBV5-1 | TRBD2 | - | TGCGCCAGCACCTCTTCCCGGACTAGCGGACTGAATACAGATACGCAGTATTTT | CASTSSRTSGLNTDTQYF
TRBJ2-1 | TRBV3-1/TRBV3-2 | TRBD2 | - | TGTGCCAGCAGCCCTTGGGCCAGCGGGAGGGCCGGGGACGAGCAGTTCTTC | CASSPWASGRAGDEQFF
TRBJ1-4 | TRBV18 | - | once | TGTGCCAGCTCACCACGGAGTGCAACTAATGAAAAACTGTTTTTT | CASSPRSATNEKLFF
TRBJ1-1 | TRBV7-7 | - | - | TGTGCTAGCAGCCTAAGTCTTTGGACAGAAGCTTTCTTT | CASSLSLWTEAFF
TRBJ1-1 | TRBV18 | - | once | TGTGCCAGCTCGCCGGCGCCGGGGACTGAAGCTTTCTTT | CASSPAPGTEAFF
TRBJ2-1 | TRBV7-2 | TRBD2 | once | TGTGCCAGCAGCTTAGACGCGGGGGGGTCCTACAATGAGCAGTTCTTC | CASSLDAGGSYNEQFF
TRBJ1-1 | TRBV7-8 | TRBD1 | - | TGTGCCAGCAGCTTCGAACAGGGGGCCTTCACCTTAGGGACTGAAGCTTTCTTT | CASSFEQGAFTLGTEAFF
TRBJ2-5 | TRBV5-1 | TRBD2 | - | TGCGCCAGCAGCTTAAGCGGGAGGGCCCCCGAGACCCAGTACTTC | CASSLSGRAPETQYF